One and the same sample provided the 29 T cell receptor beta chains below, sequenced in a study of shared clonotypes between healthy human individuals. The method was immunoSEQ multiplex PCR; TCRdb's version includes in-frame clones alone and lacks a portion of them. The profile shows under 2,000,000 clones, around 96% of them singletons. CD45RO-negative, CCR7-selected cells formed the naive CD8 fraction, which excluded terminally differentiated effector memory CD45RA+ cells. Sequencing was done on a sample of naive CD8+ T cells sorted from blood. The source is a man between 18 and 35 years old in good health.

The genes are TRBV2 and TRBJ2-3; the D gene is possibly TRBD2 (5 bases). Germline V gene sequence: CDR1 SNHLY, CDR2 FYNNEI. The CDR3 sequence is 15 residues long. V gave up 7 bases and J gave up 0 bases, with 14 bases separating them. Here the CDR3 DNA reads TGTGCCAGCATCCGGGGAGCTTTTAGCACAGATACGCAGTATTTT. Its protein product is CASIRGAFSTDTQYF.

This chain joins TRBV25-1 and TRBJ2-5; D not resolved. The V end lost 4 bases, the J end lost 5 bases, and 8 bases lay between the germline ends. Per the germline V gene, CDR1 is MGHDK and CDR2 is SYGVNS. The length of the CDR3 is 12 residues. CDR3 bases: TGTGCCAGCAGTGGAATCGTTGAGACCCAGTACTTC. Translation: CASSGIVETQYF.

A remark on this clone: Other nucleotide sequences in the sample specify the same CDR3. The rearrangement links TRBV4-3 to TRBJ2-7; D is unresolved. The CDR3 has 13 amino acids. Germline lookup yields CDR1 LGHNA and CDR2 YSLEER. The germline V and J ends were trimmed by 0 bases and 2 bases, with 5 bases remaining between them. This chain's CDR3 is CASSQDRAYEQYF. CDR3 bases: TGCGCCAGCAGCCAAGATAGGGCCTACGAGCAGTACTTC.

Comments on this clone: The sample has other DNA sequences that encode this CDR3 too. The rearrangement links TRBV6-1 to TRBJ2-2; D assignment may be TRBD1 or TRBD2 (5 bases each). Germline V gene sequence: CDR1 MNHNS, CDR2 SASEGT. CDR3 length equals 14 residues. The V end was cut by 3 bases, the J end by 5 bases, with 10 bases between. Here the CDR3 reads CASSEGPGTGELFF. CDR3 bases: TGTGCCAGCAGTGAGGGACCGGGGACCGGGGAGCTGTTTTTT.

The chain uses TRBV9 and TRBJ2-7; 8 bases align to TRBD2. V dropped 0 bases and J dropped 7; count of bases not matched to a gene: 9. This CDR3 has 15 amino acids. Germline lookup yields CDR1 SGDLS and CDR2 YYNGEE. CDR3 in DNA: TGTGCCAGCAGCGTAGCGAGCGGGGGTGAGGGGGAGCAGTACTTC. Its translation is CASSVASGGEGEQYF.

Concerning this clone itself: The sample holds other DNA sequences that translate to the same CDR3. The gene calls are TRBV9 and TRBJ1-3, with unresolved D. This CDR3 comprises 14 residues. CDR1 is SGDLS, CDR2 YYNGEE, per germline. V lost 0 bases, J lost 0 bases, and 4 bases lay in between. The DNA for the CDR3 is TGTGCCAGCAGCGTAGGTAACTCTGGAAACACCATATATTTT. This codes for CASSVGNSGNTIYF.

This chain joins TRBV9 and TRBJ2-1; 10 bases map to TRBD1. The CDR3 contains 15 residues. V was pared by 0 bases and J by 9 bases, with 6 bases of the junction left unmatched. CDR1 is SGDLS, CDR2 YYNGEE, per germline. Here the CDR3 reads CASSVGDRGLGEQFF. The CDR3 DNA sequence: TGTGCCAGCAGCGTAGGGGACAGGGGACTTGGTGAGCAGTTCTTC.

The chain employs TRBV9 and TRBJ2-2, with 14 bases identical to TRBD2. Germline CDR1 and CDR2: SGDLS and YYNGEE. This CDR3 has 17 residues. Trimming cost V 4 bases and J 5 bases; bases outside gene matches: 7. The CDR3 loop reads CASSLRLAGGPTGELFF. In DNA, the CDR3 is TGTGCCAGCAGCTTAAGACTAGCGGGAGGGCCTACCGGGGAGCTGTTTTTT.

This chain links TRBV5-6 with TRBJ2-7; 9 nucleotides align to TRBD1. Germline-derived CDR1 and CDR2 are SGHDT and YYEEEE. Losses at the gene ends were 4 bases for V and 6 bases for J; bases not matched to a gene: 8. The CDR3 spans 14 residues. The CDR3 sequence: CASSAGTGILEQYF. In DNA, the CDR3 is TGTGCCAGCAGCGCCGGGACAGGGATCCTCGAGCAGTACTTC.

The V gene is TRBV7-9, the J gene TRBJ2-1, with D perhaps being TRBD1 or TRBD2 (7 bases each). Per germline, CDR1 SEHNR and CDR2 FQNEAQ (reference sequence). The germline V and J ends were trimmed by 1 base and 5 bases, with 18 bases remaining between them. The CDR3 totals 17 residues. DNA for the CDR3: TGTGCCAGCAGCTTAGGCAGGGGGATTACTAGCGACAATGAGCAGTTCTTC. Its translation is CASSLGRGITSDNEQFF.

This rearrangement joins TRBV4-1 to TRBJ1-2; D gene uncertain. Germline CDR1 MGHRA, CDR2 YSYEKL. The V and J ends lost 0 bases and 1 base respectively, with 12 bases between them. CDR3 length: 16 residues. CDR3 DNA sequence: TGCGCCAGCAGCCAAGATGGAGAGGAGCTTAACTATGGCTACACCTTC. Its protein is CASSQDGEELNYGYTF.

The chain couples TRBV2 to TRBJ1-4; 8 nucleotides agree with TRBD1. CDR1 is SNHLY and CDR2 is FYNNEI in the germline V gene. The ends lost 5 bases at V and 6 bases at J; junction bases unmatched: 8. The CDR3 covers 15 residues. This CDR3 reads CASSPSGGADEKLFF. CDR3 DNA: TGTGCCAGCAGTCCCTCAGGGGGCGCCGATGAAAAACTGTTTTTT.

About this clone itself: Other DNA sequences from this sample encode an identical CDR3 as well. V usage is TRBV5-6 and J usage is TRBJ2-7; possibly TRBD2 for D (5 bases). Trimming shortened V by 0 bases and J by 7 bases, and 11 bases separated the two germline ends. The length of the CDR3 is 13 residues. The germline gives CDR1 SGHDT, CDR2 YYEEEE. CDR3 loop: CASSLGSGEEQYF. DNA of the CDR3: TGTGCCAGCAGCTTGGGCTCCGGGGAGGAGCAGTACTTC.

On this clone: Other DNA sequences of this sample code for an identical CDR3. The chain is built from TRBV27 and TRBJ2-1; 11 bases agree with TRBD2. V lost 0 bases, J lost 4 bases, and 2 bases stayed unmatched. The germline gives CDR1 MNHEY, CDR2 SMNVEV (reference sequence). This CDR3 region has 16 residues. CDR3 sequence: CASSLSGTSGYNEQFF. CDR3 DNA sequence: TGTGCCAGCAGTTTATCAGGGACTAGCGGATACAATGAGCAGTTCTTC.

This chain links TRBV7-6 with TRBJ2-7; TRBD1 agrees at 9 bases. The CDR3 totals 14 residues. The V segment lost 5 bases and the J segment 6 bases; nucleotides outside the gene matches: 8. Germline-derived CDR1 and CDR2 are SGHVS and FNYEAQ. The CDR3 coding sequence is TGTGCCAGCAGCGAAACAGGGGGCCCCATCGAGCAGTACTTC. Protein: CASSETGGPIEQYF.

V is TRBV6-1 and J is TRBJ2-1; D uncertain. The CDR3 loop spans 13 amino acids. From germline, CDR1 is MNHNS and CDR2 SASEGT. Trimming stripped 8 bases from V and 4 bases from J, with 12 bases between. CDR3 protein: CASGNYHYNEQFF. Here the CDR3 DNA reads TGTGCCAGCGGCAACTACCATTACAATGAGCAGTTCTTC.

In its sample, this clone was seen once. CDR3 sequence reads: CASSSRRDDDLYGYTF. CDR3 coding DNA: TGTGCCAGCAGTTCCCGCCGGGACGATGACCTCTATGGCTACACCTTC. V and J are TRBV6-6 and TRBJ1-2, with TRBD1 as a possible D gene (5 bases). Trimming removed 4 bases at V and 4 bases at J, with 19 bases between. This CDR3 contains 16 residues. Germline V gene sequence: CDR1 MNHNY, CDR2 SVGAGI (reference sequence).

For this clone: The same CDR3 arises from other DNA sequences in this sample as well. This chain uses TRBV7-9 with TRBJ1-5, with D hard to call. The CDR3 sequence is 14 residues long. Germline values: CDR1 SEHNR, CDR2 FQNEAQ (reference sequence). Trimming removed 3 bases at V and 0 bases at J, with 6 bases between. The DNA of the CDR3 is TGTGCCAGCAGCTTGGATTATAGCAATCAGCCCCAGCATTTT. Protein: CASSLDYSNQPQHF.

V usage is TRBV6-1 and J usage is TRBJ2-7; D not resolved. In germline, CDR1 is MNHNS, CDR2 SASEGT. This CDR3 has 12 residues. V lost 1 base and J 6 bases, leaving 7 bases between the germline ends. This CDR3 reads CASSEELPEQYF. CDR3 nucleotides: TGTGCCAGCAGTGAAGAACTCCCCGAGCAGTACTTC.

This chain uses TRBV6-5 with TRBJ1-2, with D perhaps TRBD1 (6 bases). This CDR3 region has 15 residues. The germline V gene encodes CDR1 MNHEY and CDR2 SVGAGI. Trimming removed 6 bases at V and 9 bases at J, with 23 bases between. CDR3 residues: CASSRGQGYWGSYTF. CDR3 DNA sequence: TGTGCCAGCAGCCGCGGGCAGGGGTATTGGGGGAGCTACACCTTC.

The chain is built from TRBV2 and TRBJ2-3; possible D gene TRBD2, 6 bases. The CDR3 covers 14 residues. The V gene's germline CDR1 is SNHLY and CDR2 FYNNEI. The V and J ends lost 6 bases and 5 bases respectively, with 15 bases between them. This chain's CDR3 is CASSPGLGIDTQYF. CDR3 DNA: TGTGCCAGCAGCCCGGGACTGGGGATAGATACGCAGTATTTT.

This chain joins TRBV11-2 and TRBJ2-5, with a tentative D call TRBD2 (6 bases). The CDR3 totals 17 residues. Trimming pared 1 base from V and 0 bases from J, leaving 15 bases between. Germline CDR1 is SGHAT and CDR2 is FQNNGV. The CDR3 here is CASSLGLVDLYQETQYF. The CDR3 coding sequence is TGTGCCAGCAGCTTAGGACTAGTGGATCTGTACCAAGAGACCCAGTACTTC. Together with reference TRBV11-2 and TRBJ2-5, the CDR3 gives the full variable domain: EAGVAQSPRYKIIEKRQSVAFWCNPISGHATLYWYQQILGQGPKLLIQFQNNGVVDDSQLPKDRFSAERLKGVDSTLKIQPAKLEDSAVYLCASSLGLVDLYQETQYFGPGTRLLVL.

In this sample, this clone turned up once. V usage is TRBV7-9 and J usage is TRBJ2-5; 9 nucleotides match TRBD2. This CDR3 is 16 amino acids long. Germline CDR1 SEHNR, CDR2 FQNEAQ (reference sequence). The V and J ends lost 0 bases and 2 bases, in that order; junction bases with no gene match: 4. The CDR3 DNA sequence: TGTGCCAGCAGCTTAGCCAGCGGGGGGCCTCAAGAGACCCAGTACTTC. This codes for CASSLASGGPQETQYF.

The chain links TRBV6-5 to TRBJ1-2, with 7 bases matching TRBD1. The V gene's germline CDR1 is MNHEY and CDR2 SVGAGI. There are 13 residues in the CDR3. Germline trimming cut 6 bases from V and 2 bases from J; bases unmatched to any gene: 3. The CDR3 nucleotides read TGTGCCAGCAGCATGGGACAGAACTATGGCTACACCTTC. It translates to CASSMGQNYGYTF.

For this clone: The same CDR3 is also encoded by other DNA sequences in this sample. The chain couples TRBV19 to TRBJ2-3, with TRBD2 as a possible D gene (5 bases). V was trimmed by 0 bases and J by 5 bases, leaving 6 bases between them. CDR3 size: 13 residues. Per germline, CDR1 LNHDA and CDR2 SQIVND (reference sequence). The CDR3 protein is CASSIDREDTQYF. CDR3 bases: TGTGCCAGTAGTATAGACCGGGAAGATACGCAGTATTTT.

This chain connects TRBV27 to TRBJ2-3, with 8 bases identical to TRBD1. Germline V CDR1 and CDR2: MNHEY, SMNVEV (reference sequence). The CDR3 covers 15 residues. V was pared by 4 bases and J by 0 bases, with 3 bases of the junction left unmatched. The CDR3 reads CASSSDRESTDTQYF. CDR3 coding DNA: TGTGCCAGCAGTTCGGACAGGGAAAGCACAGATACGCAGTATTTT.

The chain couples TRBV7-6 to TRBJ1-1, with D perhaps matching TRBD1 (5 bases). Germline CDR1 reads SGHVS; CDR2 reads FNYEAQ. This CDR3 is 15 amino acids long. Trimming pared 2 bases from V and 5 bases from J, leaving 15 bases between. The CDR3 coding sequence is TGTGCCAGCAGCTTAATAGGAGGGGAAGGGACTGAAGCTTTCTTT. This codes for CASSLIGGEGTEAFF.

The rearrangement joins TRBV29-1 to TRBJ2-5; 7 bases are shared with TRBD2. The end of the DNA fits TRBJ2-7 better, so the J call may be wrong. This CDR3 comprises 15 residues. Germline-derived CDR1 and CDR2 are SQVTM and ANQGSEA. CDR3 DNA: TGCAGCGTTGAGTTGCGGGAGACCCCCGACTACGAGCAGTACTTC. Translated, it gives CSVELRETPDYEQYF.

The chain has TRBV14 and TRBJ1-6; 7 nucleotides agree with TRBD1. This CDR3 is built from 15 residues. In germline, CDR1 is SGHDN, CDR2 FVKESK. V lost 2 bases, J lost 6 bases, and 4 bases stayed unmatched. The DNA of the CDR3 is TGTGCCAGCAGCCAACTACAGGGGAGTAATTCACCCCTCCACTTT. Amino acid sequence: CASSQLQGSNSPLHF.